This T cell receptor (beta chain) came from a study of blood T cell repertoires in COVID-19. Clones were read by immunoSEQ multiplex PCR, and TCRdb kept only the in-frame ones, dropping some. The table records 350,000 to 500,000 clones, about 88% of them present only once. This CDR3 has 17 amino acids. Germline V gives CDR1 LNHDA, CDR2 SQIVND (reference sequence). The ends lost 5 bases at V and 2 bases at J; junction bases unmatched: 13. Living in about two dozen US areas, the participants were between 18 and 89 years of age. Sequencing was done on a sample of PBMCs or T cells enriched from blood (not recorded which). This sequence joins TRBV19 and TRBJ2-3; 7 bases are shared with TRBD2. The source is a woman younger than 35 who had been exposed to COVID-19. The CDR3 here is CASSPDGFAGDTDTQYF. CDR3 DNA sequence: TGTGCCAGTAGTCCCGATGGGTTTGCGGGGGACACAGATACGCAGTATTTT.